This T cell receptor beta chain came from a study of blood T cells in healthy people across ages. About the research overall: About one barcoded beta molecule per two T cells came from capture by template switching.

Through a sample-barcoded 5' primer and a J-beta primer mix, a second PCR was run for about 6 to 11 cycles. One entry per CDR3 protein, called by TCRdb with MiXCR from the 5' RACE reads. The repertoire holds around 990,000 distinct CDR3 sequences, 30% to 40% seen once, with roughly 14% in the top ten. This clonotype was detected a few times. The CDR3 is 14 amino acids. V was clipped by 6 bases and J by 2 bases, with 17 bases between them. Germline loops: CDR1 DFQATT, CDR2 SNEGSKA (reference sequence). The J gene is TRBJ2-7, the V gene TRBV20-1, with D perhaps matching TRBD1 or TRBD2 (5 bases each). The source material was blood. This clonotype was sampled from a man aged 18 to 35 in good health. The CDR3 sequence is CSAKGRLGTYEQYF. CDR3 DNA sequence: TGCAGTGCAAAGGGACGTCTGGGGACCTACGAGCAGTACTTC.